One sample yielded the 24 T cell receptor beta chains listed below, sequenced in a study of siplizumab effects on memory and regulatory T cells. This table comes from immunoSEQ multiplex PCR, and its TCRdb copy is limited to in-frame clones, with some not included. Of some 100,000 clones detected, roughly 96% appear once; the ten largest clones hold around 0.03%. The sequenced sample was naive CD4+ T cells sorted from blood. Source of these receptors: a human donor in good health.

This rearrangement joins TRBV5-1 to TRBJ2-5, with 8 bases that match TRBD2. Germline values: CDR1 SGHRS, CDR2 YFSETQ. This CDR3 has 15 residues. V lost 5 bases to trimming and J lost 5 bases; unmatched junction nucleotides: 11. As DNA, the CDR3 is TGCGCCAGCAGTACTAGCGGAGACCGTTCGGAGACCCAGTACTTC. It translates to CASSTSGDRSETQYF.

The V call is TRBV19, the J call TRBJ1-5; tentative D call: TRBD1 (6 bases). The germline gives CDR1 LNHDA, CDR2 SQIVND (reference sequence). CDR3 length: 14 amino acids. CDR3 DNA sequence: TGTGCTACCTGCTGGGGGGGCGGGAATCAGCCCCAGCATTTT. It is translated as CATCWGGGNQPQHF.

The chain joins TRBV7-2 to TRBJ2-7; D assignment may be TRBD1 or TRBD2 (5 bases each). In germline, CDR1 is SGHTA, CDR2 FQGNSA. The CDR3 runs to 14 residues. V was trimmed by 5 bases and J by 7 bases, leaving 18 bases between them. The CDR3: CASSARDARWEQYF. DNA for the CDR3: TGTGCCAGCAGCGCTCGGGACGCGAGATGGGAGCAGTACTTC.

The V call is TRBV5-5, the J call TRBJ1-3, with D possibly matching TRBD1 (6 bases). The V and J ends lost 6 bases and 0 bases respectively, with 13 bases between them. Germline V lookup: CDR1 SGHKS, CDR2 YYEKEE (reference sequence). The CDR3 runs 15 residues. The CDR3: CASIYQGISGNTIYF. The CDR3 DNA reads as TGTGCCAGCATTTATCAGGGGATCTCTGGAAACACCATATATTTT.

This chain links TRBV18 with TRBJ2-7; tentatively, D is TRBD1 (6 bases). Trimming took off 4 bases at V and 0 bases at J, with 25 bases between the two ends. The CDR3 is 19 residues long. Germline V gene sequence: CDR1 KGHSH, CDR2 LQKENI. The CDR3 loop reads CASSQRQVPIQYSSYEQYF. CDR3 coding DNA: TGTGCCAGCTCACAGCGACAGGTCCCAATACAATACTCCTCCTACGAGCAGTACTTC.

This chain links TRBV28 with TRBJ2-7; D not certain. The V gene lost 8 bases and the J gene lost 0 bases, with 11 bases spanning the gap. Germline CDR1 and CDR2: MDHEN and SYDVKM. The CDR3 length is 13 residues. In nucleotides, the CDR3 is TGTGCCAGCGGCTCCGGGTCCTCCTACGAGCAGTACTTC. Its translation: CASGSGSSYEQYF.

The V gene is TRBV5-5, the J gene TRBJ2-3, with 9 positions matching TRBD1. V lost 2 bases and J lost 1; bases outside the gene matches: 2. CDR3 length equals 15 residues. CDR1 is SGHKS, CDR2 YYEKEE, per germline (reference sequence). The CDR3 DNA sequence: TGTGCCAGCAGCTTCCGGGACAGGGGCACAGATACGCAGTATTTT. Translated, it gives CASSFRDRGTDTQYF. The variable domain in full, with the rest retrieved from reference TRBV5-5 and TRBJ2-3, is DAGVTQSPTHLIKTRGQQVTLRCSPISGHKSVSWYQQVLGQGPQFIFQYYEKEERGRGNFPDRFSARQFPNYSSELNVNALLLGDSALYLCASSFRDRGTDTQYFGPGTRLTVL.

The chain carries TRBV5-4 and TRBJ1-2, with D uncertain. V was trimmed by 4 bases and J by 5 bases, leaving 15 bases between them. Germline loops: CDR1 SGHNT, CDR2 YYREEE (reference sequence). The CDR3 covers 14 residues. The CDR3 is CASSLPDSLYGYTF. The CDR3 bases are TGTGCCAGCAGCCTACCCGACTCGTTATATGGCTACACCTTC.

The sample holds one count of this clone. The chain is built from TRBV28 and TRBJ1-5; no reliable D call. The V end lost 6 bases, the J end lost 6 bases, and 9 bases lay between the germline ends. Germline V CDR1 and CDR2: MDHEN, SYDVKM. The CDR3 has 12 residues. The CDR3 is CASSIIAQPQHF. The CDR3, as DNA: TGTGCCAGCAGCATAATAGCTCAGCCCCAGCATTTT.

This chain joins TRBV5-6 and TRBJ2-7; no clear D gene. Germline CDR1 is SGHDT and CDR2 is YYEEEE. Deletions cut 2 bases from V and 4 bases from J, with 4 bases between. CDR3 size: 11 residues. The CDR3 loop is CASSFQYEQYF. In nucleotides, the CDR3 is TGTGCCAGCAGCTTCCAGTACGAGCAGTACTTC.

The chain uses TRBV4-2 and TRBJ1-2, with 11 bases lining up with TRBD1. V gave up 0 bases and J gave up 8 bases; unmatched junction bases: 14. Germline V gene lookup returns CDR1 LGHNA and CDR2 YNFKEQ. CDR3 size: 18 residues. For the CDR3, the DNA is TGTGCCAGCAGCCAAGATCTTGGTGTGACCGGGACAGGGGGGGGCTACACCTTC. Its translation is CASSQDLGVTGTGGGYTF.

The V and J genes are TRBV19 and TRBJ1-1; no firm D call. The germline V gene has CDR1 LNHDA and CDR2 SQIVND (reference sequence). Between the trimmed V and J ends, which lost 7 bases and 4 bases, there was a span of 19 bases. This CDR3 is 15 amino acids long. CDR3 in DNA: TGTGCCAGTACGCCCCCGGGCGTTGCGGCCACTGAAGCTTTCTTT. This gives the protein CASTPPGVAATEAFF. The variable domain in full, completed from reference TRBV19 and TRBJ1-1, reads DGGITQSPKYLFRKEGQNVTLSCEQNLNHDAMYWYRQDPGQGLRLIYYSQIVNDFQKGDIAEGYSVSREKKESFPLTVTSAQKNPTAFYLCASTPPGVAATEAFFGQGTRLTVV.

V is TRBV6-5 and J is TRBJ1-2; no definite D call. The CDR3 extends over 13 amino acids. Germline V gene data show CDR1 as MNHEY and CDR2 as SVGAGI. V was shortened by 2 bases and J by 8 bases, with 12 bases between the two germline ends. The CDR3 protein is CASSYGWKRGYTF. In DNA form, the CDR3 reads TGTGCCAGCAGTTACGGTTGGAAACGGGGCTACACCTTC.

The chain employs TRBV6-1 and TRBJ2-5, with 9 bases lining up with TRBD2. V trimming: 7 bases; J trimming: 5 bases; junction bases outside the gene matches: 2. CDR3 size: 12 residues. Germline assignment: CDR1 MNHNS and CDR2 SASEGT. The CDR3 DNA is TGTGCCAGCAAGGCGGGGGGGGAGACCCAGTACTTC. Translated: CASKAGGETQYF.

This chain connects TRBV7-9 to TRBJ2-5; 7 nucleotides align to TRBD2. The CDR3 extends over 15 amino acids. Germline V CDR1 and CDR2: SEHNR, FQNEAQ (reference sequence). J was trimmed by 4 bases and V by 0 bases; bases with no gene match: 5. CDR3 protein: CASSLAGGISETQYF. CDR3 DNA sequence: TGTGCCAGCAGCTTAGCGGGGGGGATATCAGAGACCCAGTACTTC. The whole variable domain, remainder taken from reference TRBV7-9 and TRBJ2-5, is DTGVSQNPRHKITKRGQNVTFRCDPISEHNRLYWYRQTLGQGPEFLTYFQNEAQLEKSRLLSDRFSAERPKGSFSTLEIQRTEQGDSAMYLCASSLAGGISETQYFGPGTRLLVL.

The V call is TRBV18, the J call TRBJ2-7, with unresolved D. This CDR3 region has 11 residues. The germline CDR1 and CDR2 sequences are KGHSH and LQKENI. V lost 5 bases to trimming and J lost 2 bases, with 4 bases between them. Written as DNA, the CDR3 is TGTGCCAGCTCAGCCGCCTACGAGCAGTACTTC. It translates to CASSAAYEQYF. Based on the CDR3 plus reference TRBV18 and TRBJ2-7, the full variable domain is NAGVMQNPRHLVRRRGQEARLRCSPMKGHSHVYWYRQLPEEGLKFMVYLQKENIIDESGMPKERFSAEFPKEGPSILRIQQVVRGDSAAYFCASSAAYEQYFGPGTRLTVT.

This clone was observed a few times. One junction end disagrees with the germline gene, perhaps due to a read error. V gene TRBV5-1 combines with J gene TRBJ1-1, with a weak D call TRBD1 (5 bases). There are 13 residues in the CDR3. Germline V gene lookup returns CDR1 SGHRS and CDR2 YFSETQ. CDR3 DNA sequence: TGCGCCAGCACCTTGACAGCCAACACTGAAGCTTTCTTT. Its translation is CASTLTANTEAFF.

The J gene is TRBJ2-1, the V gene TRBV11-3; D possibly corresponds to TRBD1 (6 bases). The CDR3 is made up of 14 amino acids. V lost 1 base, J lost 6 bases, and 10 bases lay in between. From germline, CDR1 is SGHNT and CDR2 YENEEA. The DNA for the CDR3 is TGTGCCAGCAGCTTAGGGACAGAGGCCAATGAGCAGTTCTTC. This translates into CASSLGTEANEQFF.

As concerns this clone: The junction and the germline gene differ at one end; a read error may be behind it. The chain combines TRBV5-6 with TRBJ2-5; TRBD1 agrees at 8 bases. Germline V CDR1 and CDR2: SGHDT, YYEEEE. The CDR3 loop spans 14 amino acids. The CDR3 reads CASSSIGTRDRRDF. For the CDR3, the DNA is TGTGCCAGCAGCTCGATAGGGACTCGGGACAGGAGGGACTTC.

The V and J genes are TRBV7-2 and TRBJ2-5; D unresolved. The CDR3 totals 16 residues. V lost 5 bases and J lost 0, with 16 bases in between. Germline V gene sequence: CDR1 SGHTA, CDR2 FQGNSA. The CDR3 DNA follows: TGTGCCAGCAGCCAAACCCCGACCGTGTACCAAGAGACCCAGTACTTC. Protein: CASSQTPTVYQETQYF.

The V gene is TRBV5-1, the J gene TRBJ2-3; 13 nucleotides match TRBD2. The ends lost 6 bases at V and 2 bases at J; junction bases unmatched: 3. The CDR3 totals 15 residues. From germline, CDR1 is SGHRS and CDR2 YFSETQ. The CDR3 bases are TGCGCCAGCACCGGACTAGCGGGGGTCACAGATACGCAGTATTTT. Translating gives CASTGLAGVTDTQYF.

The genes are TRBV11-3 and TRBJ2-2; 7 bases match TRBD2. The CDR3 extends over 15 amino acids. Germline CDR1 reads SGHNT; CDR2 reads YENEEA. The V and J ends lost 6 bases and 3 bases, in that order; junction bases with no gene match: 7. The DNA for the CDR3 is TGTGCCAGCAGGCGGGGAGGGCTGGACACCGGGGAGCTGTTTTTT. It specifies CASRRGGLDTGELFF.

The chain uses TRBV5-1 and TRBJ1-2; D remains unclear. V shed 1 base and J shed 6 bases, with 7 bases lying between them. The germline V gene encodes CDR1 SGHRS and CDR2 YFSETQ. The CDR3 is 12 residues long. As DNA, the CDR3 is TGCGCCAGCAGCTTGACGACTGATGGCTACACCTTC. It is translated as CASSLTTDGYTF.

The rearrangement uses TRBV19 and TRBJ2-5; D is ambiguous. The CDR3 is 11 amino acids. V gave up 3 bases and J gave up 3 bases, with 2 bases separating them. Germline values: CDR1 LNHDA, CDR2 SQIVND (reference sequence). The CDR3 coding sequence is TGTGCCAGTAGTATTAAAGAGACCCAGTACTTC. Residues: CASSIKETQYF. Based on the CDR3 plus reference TRBV19 and TRBJ2-5, the full variable domain is DGGITQSPKYLFRKEGQNVTLSCEQNLNHDAMYWYRQDPGQGLRLIYYSQIVNDFQKGDIAEGYSVSREKKESFPLTVTSAQKNPTAFYLCASSIKETQYFGPGTRLLVL.